A selection of T cell receptor beta chains follows, all from one sample in a study of T cells in Graves' hyperthyroidism and ophthalmopathy. One entry per CDR3 protein, called by TCRdb with MiXCR from the multiplex PCR reads. The data contain more than 500,000 distinct CDR3 sequences, roughly 15% of them singletons. Sequencing was carried out using blood. These receptors were taken from a woman in her thirties or forties with Graves' ophthalmopathy. The CDR3 runs from the conserved cysteine through the conserved F or W. Fields, in order: V gene, J gene, CDR3 protein.

TRBV6-1,TRBJ1-1,CASSPWGLRDTEAFF
TRBV30,TRBJ2-2,CAWRTGGNTGELFF
TRBV28,TRBJ2-7,CASSSPGQGYGDEQYF
TRBV12-3/TRBV12-4,TRBJ1-5,CASSLATGQPQHF
TRBV6-1,TRBJ1-1,CASSEAGDREANTEAFF
TRBV20-1,TRBJ1-2,CSGQPTYGYTF
TRBV6-5,TRBJ1-2,CASSYPPPENYGYTF
TRBV13,TRBJ2-7,CASSKGLGDYEQYF
TRBV28,TRBJ2-7,CASSFLWGSGDEQYF
TRBV12-5,TRBJ2-7,CASGLVPGHEEEQYF
TRBV2,TRBJ2-2,CASSGPGLLGLAGGPGELFF
TRBV28,TRBJ1-2,CASSTPSRQGLGYTF
TRBV11-3,TRBJ1-1,CASSSGAGIGFF
TRBV2,TRBJ1-1,CASRGTTGMNTEAFF
TRBV7-8,TRBJ2-5,CASALNPSGITETQYF
TRBV28,TRBJ1-1,CASSSPGRGDTEAFF
TRBV11-3,TRBJ2-7,CASSTLAGTYEQYF
TRBV13,TRBJ2-5,CASSFARQETQYF
TRBV11-3,TRBJ2-5,CASSPGLAGVWETQYF
TRBV28,TRBJ1-1,CASLDSPNTEAFF
TRBV25-1,TRBJ2-2,CASSRGGAGGTGELFF
TRBV19,TRBJ2-2,CASRVLIVGTHTGELFF
TRBV20-1,TRBJ1-1,CSASGTGGTEAFF
TRBV5-6,TRBJ1-1,CASSLFANGLNTEAFF
TRBV20-1,TRBJ2-5,CSARDLWGGETQYF
TRBV27,TRBJ2-7,CASKDRGEPYEQYF
TRBV2,TRBJ1-2,CASSEGSARQGNYGYTF
TRBV12-3/TRBV12-4,TRBJ2-7,CASSLAGGTLYEQYF
TRBV20-1,TRBJ2-4,CSAREPARGLAGFQYF
TRBV28,TRBJ1-5,CASSSGQPGGNQPQHF
TRBV6-1,TRBJ2-4,CASSGHVTLAKNIQYF
TRBV4-1,TRBJ1-2,CASSQAGQGVSGYGYTF
TRBV7-2,TRBJ2-7,CASSSTSFYEQYF
TRBV30,TRBJ1-5,CAWSGDRGLVDQPQHF
TRBV7-2,TRBJ2-7,CASSLATSGLSSYEQYF
TRBV14,TRBJ1-1,CASRKTAMNTEAFF
TRBV9,TRBJ2-7,CASSAPERSYSYEQYF
TRBV11-1,TRBJ2-7,CASSLAGGHSVYEQYF
TRBV28,TRBJ2-7,CASGERDRTYEQYF
TRBV20-1,TRBJ2-7,CSATRQTISYEQYF
TRBV6-5,TRBJ1-2,CASSYSRDSYYGYTF
TRBV9,TRBJ1-6,CASSVALNNSPLHF
TRBV27,TRBJ2-7,CASSLLTGGEQYF
TRBV28,TRBJ1-5,CASSLGPARQPQHF
TRBV27,TRBJ2-7,CASSQGTGSAAYEQYF
TRBV12-3/TRBV12-4,TRBJ1-6,CASNPTGPNSPLHF
TRBV11-2,TRBJ2-6,CASSPGEGRPGANVLTF
TRBV7-3,TRBJ1-2,CASSVRGETTGGYTF
TRBV5-1,TRBJ2-5,CASSREGQFLAGAGKETQYF